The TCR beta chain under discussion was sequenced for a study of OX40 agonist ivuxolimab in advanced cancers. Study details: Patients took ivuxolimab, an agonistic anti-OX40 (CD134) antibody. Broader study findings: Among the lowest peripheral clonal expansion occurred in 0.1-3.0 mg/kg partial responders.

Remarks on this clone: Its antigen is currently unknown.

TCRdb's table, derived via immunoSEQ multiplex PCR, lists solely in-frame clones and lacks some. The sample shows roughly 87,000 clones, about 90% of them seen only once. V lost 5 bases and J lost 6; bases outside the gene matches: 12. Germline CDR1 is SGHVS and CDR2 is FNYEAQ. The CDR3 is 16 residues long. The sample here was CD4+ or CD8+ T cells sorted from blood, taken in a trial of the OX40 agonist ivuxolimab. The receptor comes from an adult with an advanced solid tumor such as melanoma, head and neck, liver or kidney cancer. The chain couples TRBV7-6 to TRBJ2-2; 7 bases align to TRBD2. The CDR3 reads CASSGSGVPHAGELFF. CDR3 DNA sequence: TGTGCCAGCAGCGGAAGCGGGGTTCCGCACGCCGGGGAGCTGTTTTTT.